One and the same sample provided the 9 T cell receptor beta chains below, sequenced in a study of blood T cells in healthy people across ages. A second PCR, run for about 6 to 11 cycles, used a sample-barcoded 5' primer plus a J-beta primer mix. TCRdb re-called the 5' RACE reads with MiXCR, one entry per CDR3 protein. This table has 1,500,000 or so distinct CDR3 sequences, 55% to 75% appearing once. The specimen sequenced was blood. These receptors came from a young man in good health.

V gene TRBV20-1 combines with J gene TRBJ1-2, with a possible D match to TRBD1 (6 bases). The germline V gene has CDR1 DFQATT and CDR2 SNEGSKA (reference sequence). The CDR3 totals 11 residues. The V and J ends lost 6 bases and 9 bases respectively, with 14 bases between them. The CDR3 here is CSAFDRPSYTF. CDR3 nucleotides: TGCAGTGCCTTTGACAGGCCCAGCTACACCTTC.

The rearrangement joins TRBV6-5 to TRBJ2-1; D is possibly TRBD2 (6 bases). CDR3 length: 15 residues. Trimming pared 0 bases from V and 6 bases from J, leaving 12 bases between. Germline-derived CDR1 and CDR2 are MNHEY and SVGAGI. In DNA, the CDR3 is TGTGCCAGCAGTTACTCGACTAGGGGTTTCAATGAGCAGTTCTTC. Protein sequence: CASSYSTRGFNEQFF.

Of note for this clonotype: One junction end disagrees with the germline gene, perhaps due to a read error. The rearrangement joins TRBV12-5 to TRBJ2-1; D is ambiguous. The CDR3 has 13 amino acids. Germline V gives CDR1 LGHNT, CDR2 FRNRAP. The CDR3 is CVSAPGGYNEQFF. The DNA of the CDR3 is TGTGTTAGTGCTCCCGGCGGCTACAATGAGCAGTTCTTC.

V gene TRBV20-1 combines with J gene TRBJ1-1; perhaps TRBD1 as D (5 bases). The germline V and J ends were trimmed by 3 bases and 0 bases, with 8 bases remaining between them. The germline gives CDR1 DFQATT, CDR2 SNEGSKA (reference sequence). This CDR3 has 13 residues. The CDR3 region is CSASEGLNTEAFF. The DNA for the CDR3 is TGCAGTGCTAGTGAGGGGCTGAACACTGAAGCTTTCTTT.

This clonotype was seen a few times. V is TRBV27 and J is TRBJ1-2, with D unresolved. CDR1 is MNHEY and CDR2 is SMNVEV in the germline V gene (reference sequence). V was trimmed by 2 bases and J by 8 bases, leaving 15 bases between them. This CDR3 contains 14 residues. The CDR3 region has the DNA TGTGCCAGCAGTTTAGGGTCAAATCTAGGCGGCTACACCTTC. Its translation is CASSLGSNLGGYTF.

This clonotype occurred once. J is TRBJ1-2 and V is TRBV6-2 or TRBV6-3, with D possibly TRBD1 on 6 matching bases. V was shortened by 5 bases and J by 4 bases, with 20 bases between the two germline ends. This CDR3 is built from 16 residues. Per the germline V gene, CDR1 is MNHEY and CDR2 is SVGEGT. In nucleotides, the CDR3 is TGTGCCAGCAGTAATCTGGACAGAATGTTCGTCTATGGCTACACCTTC. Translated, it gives CASSNLDRMFVYGYTF.

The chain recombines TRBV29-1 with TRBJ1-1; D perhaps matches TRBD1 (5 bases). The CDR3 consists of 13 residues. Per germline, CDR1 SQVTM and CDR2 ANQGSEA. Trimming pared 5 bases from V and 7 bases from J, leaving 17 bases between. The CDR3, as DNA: TGCAGCGTTCGAGCAGGGAATTATCTTGAAGCTTTCTTT. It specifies CSVRAGNYLEAFF.

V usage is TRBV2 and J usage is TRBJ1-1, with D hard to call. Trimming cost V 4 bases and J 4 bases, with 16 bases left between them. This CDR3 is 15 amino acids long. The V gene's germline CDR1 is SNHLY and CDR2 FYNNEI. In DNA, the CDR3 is TGTGCCAGCAGTGTTGGTTCGAGGGCCTCCACTGAAGCTTTCTTT. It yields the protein CASSVGSRASTEAFF. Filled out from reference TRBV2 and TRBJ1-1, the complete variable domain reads EPEVTQTPSHQVTQMGQEVILRCVPISNHLYFYWYRQILGQKVEFLVSFYNNEISEKSEIFDDQFSVERPDGSNFTLKIRSTKLEDSAMYFCASSVGSRASTEAFFGQGTRLTVV.

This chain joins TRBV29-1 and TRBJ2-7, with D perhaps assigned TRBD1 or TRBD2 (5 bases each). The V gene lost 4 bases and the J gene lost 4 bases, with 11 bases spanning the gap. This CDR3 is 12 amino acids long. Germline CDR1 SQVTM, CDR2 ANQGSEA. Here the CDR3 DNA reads TGCAGCGTTGCTCCAGAGGGGTACGAGCAGTACTTC. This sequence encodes CSVAPEGYEQYF.